The present T cell receptor (beta chain) was sequenced within a study of human T cells and chemical hapten exposure. The germline V gene encodes CDR1 MDHEN and CDR2 SYDVKM. Between the trimmed V and J ends, which lost 7 bases and 1 base, there was a span of 17 bases. This CDR3 has 16 residues. Library construction involved attaching unique molecular identifiers to individual cDNA molecules, which allowed quantitative, reproducible TCR counting. TCRdb processed the RACE reads anew with MiXCR; each CDR3 protein has one entry. The data show nearly 110,000 distinct CDR3 sequences, 10% to 15% seen once. As to time point: pre-sensitization, week 0. The treatment denotes: therapeutic diphenylcyclopropenone sensitization with weekly scalp DPC. Patches went on only after blood had been drawn each time. Donors, patients with alopecia ranging from 18 to 70 years old and judged suitable for DPC, provided samples. Total RNA was isolated from whole blood that had not been fractionated.

This TCR came from a woman aged 50 to 60 with alopecia areata. Some clones in this sample may be carry-over from other donors' samples. The chain uses TRBV28 and TRBJ2-1; either TRBD1 or TRBD2 may supply D (5 bases each). This material consisted of whole blood, taken in connection with sensitization to the hapten diphenylcyclopropenone (DPC). The CDR3 nucleotides are TGTGCCAGCACCCCTGGGGGTGGGGCATCCTACAATGAGCAGTTCTTC. Encoded protein: CASTPGGGASYNEQFF.